These T cell receptor beta chains were read from a single sample in a study of blood T cell repertoires in COVID-19. Generated by immunoSEQ multiplex PCR, the TCRdb table keeps only in-frame clones and is missing some. Of about 200,000 clones in the sample, about 88% are singletons; the top ten hold roughly a sixth. Source material: peripheral blood. These receptors came from a man aged 50 to 59 with COVID-19, enrolled during active disease. CDR3s include the opening cysteine and the closing phenylalanine or tryptophan. The D gene is left open where the match is weak. Clone size, where shown, is once, few, many, or a class for clones that have expanded.

abundance | j_gene | d_gene | v_gene | CDR3aa | CDR3nt
- | TRBJ1-1 | - | TRBV19 | CASSPRGGGREAFF | TGTGCCAGTAGTCCCCGCGGGGGAGGGCGCGAAGCTTTCTTT
- | TRBJ2-3 | TRBD2 | TRBV10-3 | CAISVGATSGRRADTQYF | TGTGCCATCAGTGTGGGAGCGACTAGCGGGAGGAGGGCAGATACGCAGTATTTT
- | TRBJ1-1 | - | TRBV9 | CASSVEAYRENTEAFF | TGTGCCAGCAGCGTAGAAGCGTACAGGGAGAACACTGAAGCTTTCTTT
- | TRBJ2-1 | - | TRBV6-6 | CASSYLRAGNEQFF | TGTGCCAGCAGTTACCTGAGAGCGGGCAATGAGCAGTTCTTC
few | TRBJ1-1 | TRBD1 | TRBV7-9 | CASIGQGNTEAFF | TGTGCCAGCATCGGACAGGGGAACACTGAAGCTTTCTTT
- | TRBJ2-7 | - | TRBV19 | CASSMDMITYEQYF | TGTGCCAGTAGTATGGACATGATCACCTACGAGCAGTACTTC
- | TRBJ2-1 | TRBD2 | TRBV7-3 | CASSPLPGLAGTNEQFF | TGTGCCAGCAGCCCACTCCCCGGACTAGCGGGAACAAATGAGCAGTTCTTC
- | TRBJ2-7 | TRBD1 | TRBV7-2 | CASSKQGFKQYF | TGTGCCAGCAGCAAACAGGGGTTCAAGCAGTACTTC
- | TRBJ1-5 | - | TRBV9 | CASSVTGDRNQPQHF | TGTGCCAGCAGCGTAACCGGGGATCGCAATCAGCCCCAGCATTTT
- | TRBJ1-2 | TRBD1 | TRBV7-9 | CASSSSGLQGVDGYTF | TGTGCCAGCAGCTCCTCGGGTTTACAGGGGGTGGATGGCTACACCTTC
- | TRBJ2-3 | - | TRBV5-1 | CASSLGGVGTDTQYF | TGCGCCAGCAGCTTGGGGGGAGTCGGCACAGATACGCAGTATTTT
- | TRBJ1-2 | - | TRBV6-2/TRBV6-3 | CASSPVFWGGGYTF | TGTGCCAGCAGTCCCGTTTTCTGGGGAGGCGGCTACACCTTC
- | TRBJ2-2 | - | TRBV1 | CTSSQAGREGGTGELFF | TGCACCAGCAGCCAAGCGGGACGGGAGGGAGGTACCGGGGAGCTGTTTTTT
- | TRBJ2-7 | TRBD1 | TRBV27 | CASRRDRGPYEQYF | TGTGCCAGCAGGAGGGACAGGGGGCCGTACGAGCAGTACTTC
- | TRBJ1-5 | - | TRBV7-8 | CASSLRVRGNSNQPQHF | TGTGCCAGCAGCCTGCGGGTCAGGGGAAATAGCAATCAGCCCCAGCATTTT
- | TRBJ2-4 | TRBD1 | TRBV5-6 | CASSYRDRANIQYF | TGTGCCAGCAGCTACCGGGACAGGGCCAACATTCAGTACTTC
- | TRBJ2-4 | - | TRBV5-6 | CASSRADGPTAKNIQYF | TGTGCCAGCAGCCGAGCGGACGGCCCCACGGCCAAAAACATTCAGTACTTC
- | TRBJ2-1 | - | TRBV24-1 | CATSDPIIQNNEQFF | TGTGCCACCAGTGACCCGATAATACAGAACAATGAGCAGTTCTTC
- | TRBJ2-3 | TRBD2 | TRBV6-1 | CASSELLAGVSLGTDTQYF | TGTGCCAGCAGTGAATTACTGGCGGGAGTATCATTGGGGACAGATACGCAGTATTTT
- | TRBJ2-7 | TRBD1 | TRBV2 | CASSRQGTSYEQYF | TGTGCCAGCAGTAGACAGGGGACATCCTACGAGCAGTACTTC
- | TRBJ2-1 | TRBD2 | TRBV7-2 | CASSILLRTSLYNEQFF | TGTGCCAGCAGCATCCTCCTTAGGACTAGCCTCTACAATGAGCAGTTCTTC
once | TRBJ2-3 | - | TRBV19 | CASSIGGGQGTDTQYF | TGTGCCAGTAGTATCGGTGGTGGTCAGGGCACAGATACGCAGTATTTT
few | TRBJ2-2 | - | TRBV13 | CASSLAGGGTGELFF | TGTGCCAGCAGCTTAGCGGGGGGCGGCACCGGGGAGCTGTTTTTT
- | TRBJ1-3 | - | TRBV7-3 | CASSLTGQSGNTIYF | TGTGCCAGCAGCTTAACTGGGCAATCCGGAAACACCATATATTTT
- | TRBJ2-7 | TRBD2 | TRBV28 | CASSFGTGGSYEQYF | TGTGCCAGCAGTTTCGGGACCGGGGGGTCCTACGAGCAGTACTTC
- | TRBJ2-2 | - | TRBV6-5 | CASGRDITNTGELFF | TGTGCCAGCGGTCGGGACATTACGAACACCGGGGAGCTGTTTTTT
- | TRBJ1-6 | - | TRBV5-6 | CASSYVGQGDNSPLHF | TGTGCCAGCAGCTACGTGGGGCAGGGCGATAATTCACCCCTCCACTTT
- | TRBJ1-4 | - | TRBV5-8 | CASSLSGLTNEKLFF | TGTGCCAGCAGCTTGTCGGGACTTACTAATGAAAAACTGTTTTTT
- | TRBJ1-2 | TRBD1 | TRBV7-2 | CASSTSGTAISGYTF | TGTGCCAGCAGCACCTCCGGGACAGCAATTTCTGGCTACACCTTC
- | TRBJ1-2 | TRBD1 | TRBV2 | CASSPGQINGYTF | TGTGCCAGCAGCCCGGGACAGATCAATGGCTACACCTTC
- | TRBJ1-6 | - | TRBV11-3 | CASSSNGEKKVNSPLHF | TGTGCCAGCAGCTCGAACGGAGAAAAAAAAGTAAATTCACCCCTCCACTTT
few | TRBJ2-7 | - | TRBV9 | CASSVAGVGEQYF | TGTGCCAGCAGCGTTGCGGGTGTCGGCGAGCAGTACTTC
- | TRBJ1-1 | TRBD1 | TRBV5-1 | CASSSLTGDDTEAFF | TGCGCCAGCAGCTCACTGACAGGGGACGACACTGAAGCTTTCTTT
- | TRBJ2-2 | TRBD2 | TRBV10-2 | CASSEGGLAGDTGELFF | TGCGCCAGCAGTGAGGGAGGACTAGCGGGGGACACCGGGGAGCTGTTTTTT
- | TRBJ2-3 | - | TRBV18 | CASSPQGTDTQYF | TGTGCCAGCTCACCGCAGGGAACAGATACGCAGTATTTT
few | TRBJ1-5 | - | TRBV6-1 | CASSDQEGVGQPQHF | TGTGCCAGCAGTGATCAAGAGGGGGTGGGTCAGCCCCAGCATTTT
- | TRBJ2-3 | TRBD2 | TRBV5-8 | CASSLGAGGDTQYF | TGTGCCAGCAGCTTGGGAGCGGGAGGAGATACGCAGTATTTT
- | TRBJ1-5 | - | TRBV6-5 | CASSYAREAQPQHF | TGTGCCAGCAGTTACGCCAGGGAGGCTCAGCCCCAGCATTTT
- | TRBJ2-7 | - | TRBV6-5 | CASSHGSPAGEQYF | TGTGCCAGCAGTCATGGCAGCCCGGCGGGCGAGCAGTACTTC
- | TRBJ2-1 | TRBD1 | TRBV7-7 | CASSIQGGAYNEQFF | TGTGCCAGCAGCATACAGGGGGGCGCCTACAATGAGCAGTTCTTC
- | TRBJ2-7 | TRBD1 | TRBV2 | CASSHPGQNYEQYF | TGTGCCAGCAGTCATCCGGGACAGAACTACGAGCAGTACTTC
once | TRBJ1-5 | TRBD1 | TRBV7-8 | CASSAGTGGVNQPQHF | TGTGCCAGCAGCGCCGGGACAGGGGGAGTAAATCAGCCCCAGCATTTT
- | TRBJ2-7 | - | TRBV7-6 | CASSPSTGLIPYEQYF | TGTGCCAGCAGTCCGTCGACAGGCCTAATTCCCTACGAGCAGTACTTC
few | TRBJ2-3 | TRBD2 | TRBV7-8 | CASSRAVSGGGLTDTQYF | TGTGCCAGCAGCCGCGCGGTTAGTGGCGGGGGGTTGACAGATACGCAGTATTTT
- | TRBJ2-3 | TRBD2 | TRBV3-1/TRBV3-2 | CASSQPRTSGSHTQYF | TGTGCCAGCAGCCAACCAAGGACTAGCGGGTCTCATACGCAGTATTTT
once | TRBJ1-4 | - | TRBV2 | CASKGGTNEKLFF | TGTGCCAGCAAAGGTGGGACAAATGAAAAACTGTTTTTT